This TCR beta chain comes out of a study of shared clonotypes between healthy human individuals. Study-wide results and limits: Genetic and exposure-history diversity was limited by the small donor number. About 5% of naive CD4 clonotypes were shared across several donors. Estimated clonotype richness was generally higher in naive than memory subsets.

For this clone: As yet, its antigen is unknown.

Clones were read by immunoSEQ multiplex PCR, and TCRdb kept only the in-frame ones, dropping some. The data show approximately 1.4 million clones, 95% to 99% seen once. The CDR3 has 13 amino acids. V was trimmed by 2 bases and J by 6 bases, leaving 11 bases between them. The sample consisted of naive CD4+ T cells sorted from blood. The subset is: CD45RA+ positively selected. The origin of this receptor is a man aged 30-40 years in good health. This chain connects TRBV5-3 to TRBJ1-2, with unresolved D. TRBV5-3 is reported as an ORF; its role is uncertain. CDR3 coding DNA: TGTGCCAGAAGCTTACGGGGTGAAAATGGCTACACCTTC. Translated, it gives CARSLRGENGYTF.